The 30 T cell receptor beta chains in this list originate from one sample, sequenced in a study of control samples from healthy donors and cancer patients. Measured with immunoSEQ multiplex PCR; TCRdb has only the in-frame clones, and not every one. In the table there are 90,000 to 130,000 clones, approximately 88% of which are singletons. Sequences were obtained from PBMCs. The receptors derive from a woman aged 55-69 years with lung cancer.

The chain has TRBV5-1 and TRBJ2-1; weak D call: TRBD1 (5 bases). The V gene lost 5 bases and the J gene lost 0 bases, with 12 bases spanning the gap. Germline loops: CDR1 SGHRS, CDR2 YFSETQ. The CDR3 spans 15 residues. The CDR3 region has the DNA TGCGCCAGCAGTAAGGACACAGTCTCCTACAATGAGCAGTTCTTC. Protein: CASSKDTVSYNEQFF.

Here the CDR3 DNA reads TGTGCCAGCAGCCGCCAGGGCAGGGACAATTCACCCCTCCACTTT. It encodes CASSRQGRDNSPLHF. The chain is built from TRBV7-9 and TRBJ1-6; D is perhaps TRBD1 (5 bases). V was trimmed by 5 bases and J by 7 bases, leaving 15 bases between them. Germline values: CDR1 SEHNR, CDR2 FQNEAQ (reference sequence). The CDR3 sequence is 15 residues long.

The rearrangement uses TRBV18 and TRBJ1-2, with a possible D match to TRBD1 (5 bases). Germline V gene sequence: CDR1 KGHSH, CDR2 LQKENI. The ends were cut back, 4 bases at V and 3 bases at J, with 9 bases in the middle. The CDR3 is 13 residues long. The CDR3 bases are TGTGCCAGCTCACGAGGGGTAGACTATGGCTACACCTTC. As protein: CASSRGVDYGYTF.

This clone was observed a handful of times. The V and J genes are TRBV4-1 and TRBJ2-5; TRBD2 matches at 8 bases. The length of the CDR3 is 17 residues. J gave up 3 bases and V 0 bases, and 9 bases lay outside the gene matches. Germline V gene sequence: CDR1 MGHRA, CDR2 YSYEKL. The CDR3 nucleotides are TGCGCCAGCAGCCAAGAAAAATATGGACTAGCCAAAGAGACCCAGTACTTC. It yields the protein CASSQEKYGLAKETQYF.

This chain connects TRBV7-9 to TRBJ2-3, with D tentatively TRBD1 (6 bases). Trimming cost V 3 bases and J 1 base, with 11 bases left between them. CDR3 size: 15 residues. In germline, CDR1 is SEHNR, CDR2 FQNEAQ (reference sequence). The CDR3 DNA reads TGTGCCAGCAGCTTCTCCTCAGGGGGCACAGATACGCAGTATTTT. Protein: CASSFSSGGTDTQYF.

This clone was observed a handful of times. This chain connects TRBV11-1 to TRBJ2-5; D ambiguous. The CDR3 has 13 residues. The V and J ends lost 2 bases and 4 bases respectively, with 8 bases between them. CDR1 is SGHAT, CDR2 FQDESV, per germline (reference sequence). CDR3 amino acids: CASSLQVRETQYF. The CDR3 region has the DNA TGTGCCAGCAGCTTACAGGTGCGAGAGACCCAGTACTTC.

This sequence joins TRBV11-3 and TRBJ2-1, with a weak D call TRBD2 (5 bases). This CDR3 comprises 15 residues. Trimming took off 2 bases at V and 9 bases at J, with 17 bases between the two ends. Germline CDR1 and CDR2: SGHNT and YENEEA. CDR3 sequence (DNA): TGTGCCAGCAGCTTAACCTCCAACGAAGGAGGTGAGCAGTTCTTC. This gives the protein CASSLTSNEGGEQFF.

The CDR3 DNA follows: TGCAGCGTTGCCGACAGGGCCAGATGGTACGAGCAGTACTTC. Protein: CSVADRARWYEQYF. This chain connects TRBV29-1 to TRBJ2-7; 7 nucleotides line up with TRBD1. Looked up from germline, CDR1 is SQVTM and CDR2 is ANQGSEA. V shed 4 bases, J shed 4 bases, and the junction held 10 bases outside the gene matches. The CDR3 contains 14 residues.

The V and J genes are TRBV9 and TRBJ2-1; D is ambiguous. Germline V gene lookup returns CDR1 SGDLS and CDR2 YYNGEE. This CDR3 region has 14 residues. V gave up 0 bases and J gave up 8 bases, with 12 bases separating them. The CDR3 is CASSVGPSSDEQFF. DNA for the CDR3: TGTGCCAGCAGCGTAGGGCCGAGCAGCGATGAGCAGTTCTTC.

V gene TRBV5-1 combines with J gene TRBJ2-1; 8 bases are shared with TRBD1. Germline V gene sequence: CDR1 SGHRS, CDR2 YFSETQ. J gave up 3 bases and V 5 bases, and 13 bases lay outside the gene matches. This CDR3 has 17 amino acids. In nucleotides, the CDR3 is TGCGCCAGCAGTTTCCCCTCGCAGGGGGCTAACTACAATGAGCAGTTCTTC. Residues: CASSFPSQGANYNEQFF. Full variable domain (missing parts from reference TRBV5-1 and TRBJ2-1): KAGVTQTPRYLIKTRGQQVTLSCSPISGHRSVSWYQQTPGQGLQFLFEYFSETQRNKGNFPGRFSGRQFSNSRSEMNVSTLELGDSALYLCASSFPSQGANYNEQFFGPGTRLTVL.

This clone has just one count. V is TRBV10-3 and J is TRBJ1-1, with D unresolved. The germline CDR1 and CDR2 sequences are ENHRY and SYGVKD. Trimming cost V 10 bases and J 5 bases, with 11 bases left between them. The CDR3 has 11 amino acids. CDR3 loop: CASGTETEAFF. DNA of the CDR3: TGTGCCAGCGGTACAGAAACTGAAGCTTTCTTT.

The chain is built from TRBV7-8 and TRBJ1-5; D not certain. The CDR3 runs to 17 residues. The germline V gene encodes CDR1 SGHVS and CDR2 FQNEAQ. Trimming cost V 2 bases and J 0 bases, with 14 bases left between them. The CDR3 sequence: CASSLRLGSFSNQPQHF. Here the CDR3 DNA reads TGTGCCAGCAGCTTAAGGCTTGGATCTTTTAGCAATCAGCCCCAGCATTTT. The variable domain in full, completed from reference TRBV7-8 and TRBJ1-5, reads GAGVSQSPRYKVAKRGQDVALRCDPISGHVSLFWYQQALGQGPEFLTYFQNEAQLDKSGLPSDRFFAERPEGSVSTLKIQRTQQEDSAVYLCASSLRLGSFSNQPQHFGDGTRLSIL.

The rearrangement joins TRBV12-3 or TRBV12-4 to TRBJ1-2; unclear D gene. The CDR3 runs to 10 residues. Trimming left V 4 bases short and J 8 bases short, with 5 bases between. The CDR3 is CASSSGGYTF. DNA of the CDR3: TGTGCCAGCAGTTCGGGCGGCTACACCTTC.

The sample holds a few counts of this clone. The CDR3 nucleotides read TGCGCCAGCAGCGCCCGGGAAGGCTACGAGCAGTACTTC. Translated: CASSAREGYEQYF. This chain joins TRBV5-1 and TRBJ2-7, with D maybe TRBD2 (5 bases). This CDR3 has 13 residues. Trimming stripped 4 bases from V and 3 bases from J, with 11 bases between. CDR1 SGHRS and CDR2 YFSETQ come from the germline V gene.

This chain joins TRBV12-3 or TRBV12-4 and TRBJ1-2; D ambiguous. The CDR3 contains 12 residues. Trimming took 6 bases from V and 6 from J, leaving 11 bases between them. The CDR3 DNA is TGTGCCAGCAGCCTCGGGGTGGATGGCTACACCTTC. Residues: CASSLGVDGYTF.

The rearrangement uses TRBV5-1 and TRBJ1-1; D not certain. V was pared by 1 base and J by 0 bases, with 7 bases between. The V gene's germline CDR1 is SGHRS and CDR2 YFSETQ. The CDR3 runs to 14 residues. CDR3 sequence (DNA): TGCGCCAGCAGCTTGAACGGGATGAACACTGAAGCTTTCTTT. It translates to CASSLNGMNTEAFF.

The chain links TRBV5-4 to TRBJ1-4; D might be TRBD1 (6 bases). The CDR3 consists of 15 residues. CDR1 and CDR2 from the germline V gene are SGHNT and YYREEE (reference sequence). Trimming left V 4 bases short and J 8 bases short, with 18 bases between. This CDR3 is CASSPTGGAGEKLFF. DNA of the CDR3: TGTGCCAGCAGCCCCACGGGGGGCGCTGGGGAAAAACTGTTTTTT.

This chain connects TRBV10-3 to TRBJ2-6, with D unresolved. V was clipped by 0 bases and J by 0 bases, with 9 bases between them. The length of the CDR3 is 17 residues. In germline, CDR1 is ENHRY, CDR2 SYGVKD. The CDR3 DNA reads TGTGCCATCAGTGAGTCCGGATTCGACTCTGGGGCCAACGTCCTGACTTTC. Translated: CAISESGFDSGANVLTF.

The rearrangement joins TRBV24-1 to TRBJ2-1; a possible D gene is TRBD1 (6 bases). The CDR3 spans 14 residues. Germline V gives CDR1 KGHDR, CDR2 SFDVKD. The V end lost 3 bases, the J end lost 7 bases, and 12 bases lay between the germline ends. CDR3 protein: CATSDPIRGNEQFF. Written as DNA, the CDR3 is TGTGCCACCAGTGATCCTATCAGGGGTAATGAGCAGTTCTTC.

On this clone itself: Other DNA sequences in this specimen translate into the identical CDR3. This chain links TRBV7-8 with TRBJ2-7, with D maybe TRBD2 (7 bases). This CDR3 comprises 15 residues. CDR1 is SGHVS and CDR2 is FQNEAQ in the germline V gene. Trimming stripped 1 base from V and 2 bases from J, with 12 bases between. The CDR3 DNA reads TGTGCCAGCAGCTTAGGAGGGGGGGCGACCTACGAGCAGTACTTC. Residues: CASSLGGGATYEQYF.

V gene TRBV19 combines with J gene TRBJ1-5; TRBD1 matches at 9 bases. The V gene end was trimmed by 3 bases and the J gene end by 0 bases; junction bases not matched to a gene: 3. The CDR3 is 16 amino acids. Germline V lookup: CDR1 LNHDA, CDR2 SQIVND (reference sequence). The CDR3 sequence: CASSIQGQGSNQPQHF. The CDR3 DNA reads as TGTGCCAGTAGTATTCAGGGACAGGGTAGCAATCAGCCCCAGCATTTT.

This clone was recorded only once. The rearrangement links TRBV3-1 (or the pseudogene TRBV3-2) to TRBJ1-6; D possibly corresponds to TRBD1 (6 bases). V was clipped by 7 bases and J by 7 bases, with 20 bases between them. The germline V gene has CDR1 LGHDT and CDR2 YNNKEL (reference sequence). The CDR3 loop spans 16 amino acids. This CDR3 reads CASTPNGQLSNSPLHF. The CDR3 coding sequence is TGTGCCAGCACCCCTAACGGACAGCTTTCCAATTCACCCCTCCACTTT.

CDR3 DNA: TGTGCCAGCAGCTTAGGTGCAAGAGGGGGCTACACCTTC. It codes for CASSLGARGGYTF. The chain carries TRBV7-9 and TRBJ1-2; no reliable D call. V lost 1 base and J lost 8, with 11 bases in between. The V gene's germline CDR1 is SEHNR and CDR2 FQNEAQ (reference sequence). The CDR3 runs 13 residues.

This rearrangement joins TRBV11-2 to TRBJ1-2; D not certain. The CDR3 is made up of 13 amino acids. Trimming stripped 10 bases from V and 8 bases from J, with 20 bases between. Germline V gives CDR1 SGHAT, CDR2 FQNNGV. CDR3 residues: CATTVGDVEGYTF. DNA of the CDR3: TGTGCCACCACGGTGGGCGACGTGGAGGGCTACACCTTC.

This clone was seen a handful of times. V gene TRBV27 combines with J gene TRBJ2-1; TRBD2 agrees at 7 bases. The CDR3 runs 15 residues. J lost 4 bases, V lost 2 bases, and 5 bases had no gene match. Looked up from germline, CDR1 is MNHEY and CDR2 is SMNVEV (reference sequence). The CDR3 DNA sequence: TGTGCCAGCAGTTTAGGACTAGTGGGGTACAATGAGCAGTTCTTC. Protein sequence: CASSLGLVGYNEQFF.

This clone has a single count. The rearrangement joins TRBV27 to TRBJ1-1, with TRBD1 as a possible D gene (5 bases). Looked up from germline, CDR1 is MNHEY and CDR2 is SMNVEV (reference sequence). Trimming took 5 bases from V and 1 from J, leaving 11 bases between them. This CDR3 region has 14 residues. CDR3 DNA sequence: TGTGCCAGCAGTGTCCGGAGGGGGAACACTGAAGCTTTCTTT. Translated: CASSVRRGNTEAFF.

The rearrangement uses TRBV7-9 and TRBJ2-5; D gene unclear. Trimming removed 6 bases at V and 2 bases at J, with 4 bases between. The CDR3 extends over 11 amino acids. CDR1 is SEHNR and CDR2 is FQNEAQ in the germline V gene (reference sequence). The CDR3: CASRNQETQYF. CDR3 sequence (DNA): TGTGCCAGCAGAAATCAAGAGACCCAGTACTTC.

This clone has only a few counts. The V call is TRBV12-3 or TRBV12-4, the J call TRBJ2-1; D not certain. This CDR3 is built from 12 residues. V lost 4 bases and J 5 bases, leaving 6 bases between the germline ends. The CDR3 sequence is CASSSLDNEQFF. The CDR3 coding sequence is TGTGCCAGCAGTTCCCTCGACAATGAGCAGTTCTTC.

This clone was seen a single time. This CDR3 is CASSGLAGTDTQYF. CDR3 sequence (DNA): TGTGCCAGCAGTGGGCTAGCGGGCACAGATACGCAGTATTTT. V and J are TRBV2 and TRBJ2-3; TRBD2 matches at 7 bases. This CDR3 is built from 14 residues. V shed 4 bases and J 1 base; nucleotides not matched to a gene: 2. Germline lookup yields CDR1 SNHLY and CDR2 FYNNEI.

The J gene is TRBJ2-3, the V gene TRBV5-1; D unclear. This CDR3 contains 14 residues. The germline V and J ends were trimmed by 0 bases and 4 bases, with 9 bases remaining between them. Looked up from germline, CDR1 is SGHRS and CDR2 is YFSETQ. CDR3 sequence: CASSLARFPDTQYF. The DNA for the CDR3 is TGCGCCAGCAGCTTGGCCAGGTTTCCAGATACGCAGTATTTT. The full variable domain, in which reference TRBV5-1 and TRBJ2-3 provide the parts outside the CDR3, is KAGVTQTPRYLIKTRGQQVTLSCSPISGHRSVSWYQQTPGQGLQFLFEYFSETQRNKGNFPGRFSGRQFSNSRSEMNVSTLELGDSALYLCASSLARFPDTQYFGPGTRLTVL.